This entry concerns a single T cell receptor (beta chain). Treatment given: about 20 received Ad26.COV2.S at low or high dose, single or two shots; about 5 received placebo; per-sample allocation not given. Sampling took place 63 days after the first vaccine or placebo injection. Method: immunoSEQ multiplex PCR; TCRdb's copy keeps in-frame clones and lacks some. The table shows over 300,000 clones, with approximately 83% occurring only once. The entry originates in a study of Ad26.COV2.S vaccination and SARS-CoV-2 variants. Germline V gene lookup returns CDR1 MNHEY and CDR2 SVGEGT. V lost 0 bases, J lost 4 bases, and 13 bases lay in between. This CDR3 comprises 15 residues.

The sample consisted of peripheral blood, taken in a trial of Ad26.COV2.S vaccine versus placebo. This TCR was sampled from a person between 18 and 65 years old who received the Ad26.COV2.S COVID-19 vaccine or a placebo. V is TRBV6-2 or TRBV6-3 and J is TRBJ2-7; maybe TRBD1 (5 bases). In DNA, the CDR3 is TGTGCCAGCAGTTACTCGCCGGACACACAATACGAGCAGTACTTC. Encoded protein: CASSYSPDTQYEQYF.